One and the same sample provided the 12 T cell receptor beta chains below, sequenced in a study of T cell responses to AZD1222 COVID-19 vaccine. Here immunoSEQ multiplex PCR was the method, and the copy in TCRdb shows in-frame clones only, minus some. Among 84,000 or so clones listed, about nine tenths were seen once. This specimen was peripheral blood, taken 28 days after the second AZD1222 dose. Every receptor here comes from an adult who received the AZD1222 COVID-19 vaccine.

The chain carries TRBV30 and TRBJ1-3; D gene unclear. Germline CDR1 and CDR2: GTSNPN and SVGIG (reference sequence). The CDR3 sequence is 15 residues long. Trimming shortened V by 3 bases and J by 0 bases, and 12 bases separated the two germline ends. For the CDR3, the DNA is TGTGCCTGGAGGGCCCTAGGATCCTCTGGAAACACCATATATTTT. Translated, it gives CAWRALGSSGNTIYF.

The rearrangement uses TRBV7-9 and TRBJ1-2; D possibly corresponds to TRBD1 (5 bases). CDR1 SEHNR and CDR2 FQNEAQ come from the germline V gene (reference sequence). This CDR3 contains 14 residues. V lost 0 bases to trimming and J lost 7 bases, with 12 bases between them. The CDR3 bases are TGTGCCAGCAGCTTAGCCACAGGTCGCGGTGGCTACACCTTC. This translates into CASSLATGRGGYTF.

The chain combines TRBV29-1 with TRBJ2-2, with TRBD1 identical over 7 bases. With V trimmed by 4 bases and J by 3 bases, 5 bases remained unmatched. This CDR3 is built from 14 residues. The germline gives CDR1 SQVTM, CDR2 ANQGSEA. CDR3 amino acids: CSVVGQSHTGELFF. The CDR3 coding sequence is TGCAGCGTTGTGGGACAGTCCCACACCGGGGAGCTGTTTTTT.

V gene TRBV5-6 combines with J gene TRBJ1-2; 10 nucleotides line up with TRBD1. Trimming took 4 bases from V and 14 from J; bases not matched to a gene: 11. Germline V gene sequence: CDR1 SGHDT, CDR2 YYEEEE. This CDR3 contains 13 residues. CDR3 sequence (DNA): TGTGCCAGCAGCATCGGGACAGGGGACTCGGAGACCTTC. Encoded protein: CASSIGTGDSETF.

V and J are TRBV20-1 and TRBJ1-6; the D gene is possibly TRBD1 (5 bases). The CDR3 totals 18 residues. V was shortened by 3 bases and J by 10 bases, with 28 bases between the two germline ends. Germline V gene sequence: CDR1 DFQATT, CDR2 SNEGSKA (reference sequence). This CDR3 reads CSASERNQGTSRDSPLHF. As DNA, the CDR3 is TGCAGTGCTAGTGAAAGGAACCAGGGTACTTCCAGGGACTCACCCCTCCACTTT.

The rearrangement joins TRBV6-1 to TRBJ1-3; no firm D call. CDR3 size: 11 residues. V was pared by 8 bases and J by 2 bases, with 4 bases between. The germline gives CDR1 MNHNS, CDR2 SASEGT. The CDR3: CASLTGNTIYF. The CDR3 DNA reads as TGTGCCAGCCTTACTGGAAACACCATATATTTT.

The gene calls are TRBV4-3 and TRBJ1-1, with D tentatively TRBD1 (6 bases). The germline CDR1 and CDR2 sequences are LGHNA and YSLEER. Trimming shortened V by 1 base and J by 0 bases, and 18 bases separated the two germline ends. The CDR3 is made up of 18 amino acids. CDR3 sequence reads: CASSQVGLQGLMNTEAFF. In DNA, the CDR3 is TGCGCCAGCAGCCAAGTTGGGCTACAGGGACTCATGAACACTGAAGCTTTCTTT.

The gene calls are TRBV28 and TRBJ2-7, with 9 bases fitting TRBD1. Germline trimming cut 11 bases from V and 4 bases from J; bases unmatched to any gene: 6. CDR1 MDHEN and CDR2 SYDVKM come from the germline V gene. The CDR3 length is 12 residues. For the CDR3, the DNA is TGTGCCGTACGGGACAGGGAGTACGAGCAGTACTTC. Its protein is CAVRDREYEQYF.

The chain carries TRBV7-3 and TRBJ2-3, with 9 bases identical to TRBD1. In germline, CDR1 is SGHTA, CDR2 FQGTGA. J gave up 8 bases and V 3 bases, and 6 bases lay outside the gene matches. The CDR3 consists of 14 residues. DNA of the CDR3: TGTGCCAGCAGCTTGGGACAGGGCTGGGGTACGCAGTATTTT. It encodes CASSLGQGWGTQYF.

The sample holds one count of this clone. V usage is TRBV2 and J usage is TRBJ2-7; D unresolved. The CDR3 spans 15 residues. Trimming removed 3 bases at V and 3 bases at J, with 15 bases between. Germline CDR1 reads SNHLY; CDR2 reads FYNNEI. The CDR3 loop reads CASSDFGGESYEQYF. The CDR3 region has the DNA TGTGCCAGCAGTGACTTCGGCGGTGAGAGCTACGAGCAGTACTTC.

The chain couples TRBV19 to TRBJ2-7; TRBD1 aligns across 7 bases. Unmatched junction bases numbered 7, after V lost 5 bases and J lost 0 bases. The germline V gene encodes CDR1 LNHDA and CDR2 SQIVND (reference sequence). The CDR3 runs 15 residues. The DNA of the CDR3 is TGTGCCAGTAGTGGGTTCGCAGGGGGCTCCTACGAGCAGTACTTC. It specifies CASSGFAGGSYEQYF.

This chain uses TRBV19 with TRBJ1-5; TRBD1 aligns across 9 bases. This CDR3 region has 15 residues. CDR1 LNHDA and CDR2 SQIVND come from the germline V gene (reference sequence). V lost 4 bases, J lost 7 bases, and 8 bases stayed unmatched. The CDR3 sequence: CASSTLRDREQPQHF. As DNA, the CDR3 is TGTGCCAGTAGTACACTCCGGGACAGGGAACAGCCCCAGCATTTT.